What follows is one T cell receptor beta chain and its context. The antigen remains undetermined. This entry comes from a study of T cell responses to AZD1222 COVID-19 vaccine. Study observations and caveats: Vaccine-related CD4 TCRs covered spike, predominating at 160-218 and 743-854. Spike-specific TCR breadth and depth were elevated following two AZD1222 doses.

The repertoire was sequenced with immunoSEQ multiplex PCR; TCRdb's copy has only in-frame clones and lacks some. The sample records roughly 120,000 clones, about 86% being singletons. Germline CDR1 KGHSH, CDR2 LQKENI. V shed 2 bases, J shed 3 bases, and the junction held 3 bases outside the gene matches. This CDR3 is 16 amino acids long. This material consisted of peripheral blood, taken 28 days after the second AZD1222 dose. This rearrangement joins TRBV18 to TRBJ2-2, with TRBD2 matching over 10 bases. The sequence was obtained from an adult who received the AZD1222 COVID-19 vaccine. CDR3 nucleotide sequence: TGTGCCAGCTCACCATCCCTAGCGGGAGACACCGGGGAGCTGTTTTTT. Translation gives CASSPSLAGDTGELFF.